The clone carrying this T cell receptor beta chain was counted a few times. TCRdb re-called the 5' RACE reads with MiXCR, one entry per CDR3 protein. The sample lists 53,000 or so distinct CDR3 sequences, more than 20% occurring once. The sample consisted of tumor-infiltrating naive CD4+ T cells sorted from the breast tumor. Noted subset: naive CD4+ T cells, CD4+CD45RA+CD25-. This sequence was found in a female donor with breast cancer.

CDR3 nucleotide sequence: TGCAGTGCACCGTCGGCCTCTGGGGCCAACGTCCTGACTTTC. This translates into CSAPSASGANVLTF. The J gene is TRBJ2-6, the V gene TRBV20-1; the D is unclear. This CDR3 is built from 14 residues. CDR1 is DFQATT, CDR2 SNEGSKA, per germline (reference sequence). Trimming pared 6 bases from V and 0 bases from J, leaving 9 bases between.